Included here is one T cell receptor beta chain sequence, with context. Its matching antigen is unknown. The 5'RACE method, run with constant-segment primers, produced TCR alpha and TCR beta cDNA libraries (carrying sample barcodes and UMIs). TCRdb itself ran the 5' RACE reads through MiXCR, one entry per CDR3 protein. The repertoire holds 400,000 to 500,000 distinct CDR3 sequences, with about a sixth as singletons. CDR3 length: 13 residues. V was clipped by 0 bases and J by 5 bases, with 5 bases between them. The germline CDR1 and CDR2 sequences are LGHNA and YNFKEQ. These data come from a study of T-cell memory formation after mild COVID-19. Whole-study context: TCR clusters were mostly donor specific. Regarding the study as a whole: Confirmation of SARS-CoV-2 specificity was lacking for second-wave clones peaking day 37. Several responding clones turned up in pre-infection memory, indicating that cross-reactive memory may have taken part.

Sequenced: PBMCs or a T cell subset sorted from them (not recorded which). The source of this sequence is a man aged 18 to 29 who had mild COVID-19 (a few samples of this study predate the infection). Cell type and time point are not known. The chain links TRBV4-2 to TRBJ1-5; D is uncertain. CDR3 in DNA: TGTGCCAGCAGCCAAGAGGTCGATCAGCCCCAGCATTTT. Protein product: CASSQEVDQPQHF.